Given below is one T cell receptor beta chain in context. Antigen specificity is unknown. The data were obtained in a study of cytomegalovirus exposure and HLA in healthy donors. Study-level information: The 120 or so validation repertoires, a later analysis reported, used the same platform as the approximately 630 first-cohort repertoires. Study-wide results and caveats: Both high specificity and high sensitivity reportedly marked the classifier's diagnosis of cytomegalovirus status. Investigators reported around 150 TCR beta chains as tied to cytomegalovirus. There were some public TCRs occurring in many donors, but most TCR sequences were rare.

J gave up 0 bases and V 9 bases, and 16 bases lay outside the gene matches. The CDR3 extends over 18 amino acids. Germline V gene sequence: CDR1 MNHEY, CDR2 SMNVEV (reference sequence). The data were produced by immunoSEQ multiplex PCR, yet TCRdb's version contains in-frame clones alone and is incomplete. The table lists hundreds of thousands of clones, 86% of them singletons. The clonotype originates from a woman in her late teens or twenties in good health and CMV-seronegative. Sequenced input: PBMCs. This sequence joins TRBV27 and TRBJ1-5; 8 bases are shared with TRBD1. CDR3 sequence reads: CASSPSGGRHYSNQPQHF. Written as DNA, the CDR3 is TGTGCCAGTTCCCCTTCAGGGGGCCGCCACTATAGCAATCAGCCCCAGCATTTT.